The 14 T cell receptor beta chains given below trace back to one sample, sequenced in a study of response to subunit inactivated influenza vaccine. One entry per CDR3 protein results from TCRdb running MiXCR on the RT-PCR reads. The sample comprises around 500,000 distinct CDR3 sequences, approximately 9.9% of which are singletons, and 10% to 15% rests with the top ten. Sequenced material: PBMCs from blood, taken roughly 46 days after vaccination. The source of these receptors is a man aged 45-60 years who received an inactivated influenza vaccine.

The chain combines TRBV4-2 with TRBJ2-1, with 7 bases aligning to TRBD2. The CDR3 is made up of 15 amino acids. V was pared by 2 bases and J by 0 bases, with 1 base of the junction left unmatched. The germline V gene has CDR1 LGHNA and CDR2 YNFKEQ. CDR3 amino acids: CASSQWGGSYNEQFF. In DNA, the CDR3 is TGTGCCAGCAGCCAATGGGGGGGCTCCTACAATGAGCAGTTCTTC.

This clonotype was counted only a few times. J is TRBJ2-7 and V is TRBV18; 8 bases agree with TRBD1. In germline, CDR1 is KGHSH, CDR2 LQKENI. V was pared by 3 bases and J by 3 bases, with 7 bases of the junction left unmatched. This CDR3 has 15 residues. For the CDR3, the DNA is TGTGCCAGCTCACCGGACAGGGCAAAGTACTACGAGCAGTACTTC. It codes for CASSPDRAKYYEQYF.

This clonotype was picked up many times. V is TRBV7-6 and J is TRBJ2-3; 7 bases align to TRBD2. Unmatched junction bases numbered 6, after V lost 6 bases and J lost 0 bases. The CDR3 consists of 15 residues. Germline CDR1 and CDR2: SGHVS and FNYEAQ. The DNA for the CDR3 is TGTGCCAGCAGGCCTAGCGGTGCTAGCACAGATACGCAGTATTTT. It specifies CASRPSGASTDTQYF.

The chain recombines TRBV7-8 with TRBJ2-7, with D tentatively TRBD1 (5 bases). CDR1 SGHVS and CDR2 FQNEAQ come from the germline V gene. Trimming stripped 8 bases from V and 2 bases from J, with 19 bases between. The CDR3 consists of 15 residues. CDR3 in DNA: TGTGCCAGCTGCAGAACGACAGCCTCAACCTACGAGCAGTACTTC. Protein product: CASCRTTASTYEQYF.

V usage is TRBV12-3 or TRBV12-4 and J usage is TRBJ2-7, with D maybe TRBD2 (6 bases). Trimming removed 5 bases at V and 6 bases at J, with 20 bases between. CDR3 length: 15 residues. CDR3 residues: CASSIPGTRIAEQYF. The CDR3 DNA reads TGTGCCAGCAGTATACCCGGGACTCGAATCGCCGAGCAGTACTTC.

This clonotype came up many times. J is TRBJ2-5 and V is TRBV28; no clear D gene. The CDR3 totals 14 residues. Trimming pared 2 bases from V and 5 bases from J, leaving 12 bases between. The V gene's germline CDR1 is MDHEN and CDR2 SYDVKM. CDR3 in amino acids: CASSLPPPRETQYF. The CDR3 DNA sequence: TGTGCCAGCAGTTTACCCCCCCCTCGGGAGACCCAGTACTTC.

This clonotype occurred a few times. The chain links TRBV20-1 to TRBJ2-5; no firm D call. The germline V gene has CDR1 DFQATT and CDR2 SNEGSKA (reference sequence). The CDR3 contains 13 residues. V gave up 2 bases and J gave up 2 bases, with 9 bases separating them. CDR3 sequence reads: CSARRPNQETQYF. The DNA for the CDR3 is TGCAGTGCTAGAAGGCCGAATCAAGAGACCCAGTACTTC.

This clonotype was counted a few times. This chain links TRBV3-1 with TRBJ2-5; D assignment may be TRBD1 or TRBD2 (5 bases each). CDR3 length equals 12 residues. CDR1 LGHDT and CDR2 YNNKEL come from the germline V gene (reference sequence). Trimming left V 4 bases short and J 12 bases short, with 15 bases between. Here the CDR3 reads CASSRGLGEEYF. DNA of the CDR3: TGTGCCAGCAGCCGGGGGTTAGGTGAGGAGTACTTC.

A few counts support this clonotype. This chain uses TRBV12-3 or TRBV12-4 with TRBJ2-1; 7 positions match TRBD2. J gave up 9 bases and V 4 bases, and 3 bases lay outside the gene matches. This CDR3 is 12 amino acids long. CDR3 region: CASSYSGVEQFF. Here the CDR3 DNA reads TGTGCCAGCAGTTACAGCGGGGTTGAGCAGTTCTTC.

The chain employs TRBV7-9 and TRBJ2-2, with D possibly TRBD2 on 5 matching bases. CDR1 is SEHNR, CDR2 FQNEAQ, per germline (reference sequence). The CDR3 is 16 amino acids. Trimming took off 5 bases at V and 5 bases at J, with 18 bases between the two ends. The CDR3 sequence: CASSRTAGGYTGELFF. The DNA of the CDR3 is TGTGCCAGCAGCAGGACGGCGGGCGGGTATACCGGGGAGCTGTTTTTT. The variable domain in full, with the rest retrieved from reference TRBV7-9 and TRBJ2-2, is DTGVSQNPRHKITKRGQNVTFRCDPISEHNRLYWYRQTLGQGPEFLTYFQNEAQLEKSRLLSDRFSAERPKGSFSTLEIQRTEQGDSAMYLCASSRTAGGYTGELFFGEGSRLTVL.

This chain joins TRBV7-8 and TRBJ2-3; D possibly corresponds to TRBD2 (6 bases). CDR1 is SGHVS, CDR2 FQNEAQ, per germline. Deletions cut 6 bases from V and 2 bases from J, with 9 bases between. CDR3 length equals 13 residues. The CDR3 loop is CASRGLYTDTQYF. The CDR3 region has the DNA TGTGCCAGCAGGGGACTGTACACAGATACGCAGTATTTT.

The J gene is TRBJ1-2, the V gene TRBV20-1; 9 nucleotides line up with TRBD1. Germline-derived CDR1 and CDR2 are DFQATT and SNEGSKA (reference sequence). Unmatched junction bases numbered 7, after V lost 3 bases and J lost 8 bases. The CDR3 totals 13 residues. The CDR3 is CSASFRTGEGYTF. CDR3 nucleotide sequence: TGCAGTGCTAGCTTCCGGACAGGGGAAGGCTACACCTTC.

The chain combines TRBV25-1 with TRBJ2-1, with D unresolved. From germline, CDR1 is MGHDK and CDR2 SYGVNS. The V gene lost 0 bases and the J gene lost 10 bases, with 13 bases spanning the gap. The CDR3 extends over 14 amino acids. The CDR3 DNA reads as TGTGCCAGCAGTGAATATTCAGAGGCGGCCGAGCAGTTCTTC. Encoded protein: CASSEYSEAAEQFF.

This clonotype was seen repeatedly, ten times or more. The CDR3 DNA reads TGTGCCAGCTCACCCCCTAGTGGGGCACCGAACACCGGGGAGCTGTTTTTT. It specifies CASSPPSGAPNTGELFF. J is TRBJ2-2 and V is TRBV18, with D tentatively TRBD1 (5 bases). The CDR3 length is 17 residues. Germline V CDR1 and CDR2: KGHSH, LQKENI. V lost 3 bases to trimming and J lost 0 bases, with 14 bases between them.